These 13 T cell receptor beta chains came from one sample sequenced in a study of blood T cells in healthy people across ages. A second 7 to 11 cycle PCR used barcoded and J-beta primers. TCRdb re-derived calls from the 5' RACE reads in MiXCR, one entry per CDR3 protein. The data show 950,000 to 1,200,000 distinct CDR3 sequences, with roughly two fifths seen just once and around 13% held by the top ten. The specimen was blood. The origin of the receptors is a man younger than 30 in good health.

This clonotype was recorded only once. This rearrangement joins TRBV3-1 to TRBJ2-2; unclear D gene. Germline V gene lookup returns CDR1 LGHDT and CDR2 YNNKEL (reference sequence). This CDR3 spans 13 amino acids. V lost 11 bases and J 4 bases, leaving 14 bases between the germline ends. The chain's CDR3 is CAASGPFTGELFF. CDR3 DNA sequence: TGTGCCGCCTCAGGACCCTTCACCGGGGAGCTGTTTTTT.

This clonotype was seen a single time. V is TRBV7-2 and J is TRBJ1-5; D ambiguous. Germline V gives CDR1 SGHTA, CDR2 FQGNSA. The CDR3 covers 16 residues. Trimming took 0 bases from V and 3 from J, leaving 12 bases between them. For the CDR3, the DNA is TGTGCCAGCAGCTTAGCGGTAGGGAAAGTCAATCAGCCCCAGCATTTT. This gives the protein CASSLAVGKVNQPQHF.

This clonotype was seen more than once but under ten times. This chain joins TRBV7-2 and TRBJ2-4, with D hard to call. The CDR3 consists of 15 residues. V shed 5 bases and J shed 1 base, with 12 bases lying between them. CDR1 and CDR2 from the germline V gene are SGHTA and FQGNSA. The CDR3 here is CASSQAARAKNIQYF. The CDR3 DNA reads as TGTGCCAGCAGCCAGGCGGCGAGGGCCAAAAACATTCAGTACTTC. Variable domain in full (rest from reference TRBV7-2 and TRBJ2-4): GAGVSQSPSNKVTEKGKDVELRCDPISGHTALYWYRQSLGQGLEFLIYFQGNSAPDKSGLPSDRFSAERTGGSVSTLTIQRTQQEDSAVYLCASSQAARAKNIQYFGAGTRLSVL.

The chain joins TRBV6-1 to TRBJ1-1; a possible D gene is TRBD1 (6 bases). CDR1 is MNHNS, CDR2 SASEGT, per germline. The CDR3 consists of 13 residues. V lost 9 bases to trimming and J lost 1 base, with 12 bases between them. The CDR3 spells CASRQEKNTEAFF. The CDR3 DNA reads as TGTGCCAGTCGACAGGAGAAGAACACTGAAGCTTTCTTT.

This clonotype was seen at least ten times. The rearrangement links TRBV13 to TRBJ2-5, with unresolved D. From germline, CDR1 is PRHDT and CDR2 FYEKMQ (reference sequence). V lost 2 bases to trimming and J lost 5 bases, with 6 bases between them. This CDR3 is built from 12 residues. This chain's CDR3 is CASSLSPETQYF. The CDR3 region has the DNA TGTGCCAGCAGCTTATCCCCGGAGACCCAGTACTTC.

This clonotype appeared a single time. V usage is TRBV20-1 and J usage is TRBJ1-4, with D hard to call. V was clipped by 3 bases and J by 0 bases, with 5 bases between them. The germline gives CDR1 DFQATT, CDR2 SNEGSKA (reference sequence). This CDR3 has 13 amino acids. CDR3 protein: CSASETTNEKLFF. In nucleotides, the CDR3 is TGCAGTGCTAGCGAAACAACTAATGAAAAACTGTTTTTT.

Concerning this clonotype: At one end the junction does not follow the germline gene, possibly because of a read error. The V and J genes are TRBV28 and TRBJ2-3; weak D call: TRBD1 (6 bases). Per the germline V gene, CDR1 is MDHEN and CDR2 is SYDVKM. The CDR3 consists of 15 residues. CDR3 amino acids: CVSTKGQTSTDTQYF. The CDR3, as DNA: TGTGTCAGCACCAAAGGACAGACTAGCACAGATACGCAGTATTTT.

This rearrangement joins TRBV9 to TRBJ2-1, with 7 bases that match TRBD2. Unmatched junction bases numbered 5, after V lost 0 bases and J lost 5 bases. Germline CDR1 SGDLS, CDR2 YYNGEE. This CDR3 has 15 residues. CDR3 protein: CASSVDLADNNEQFF. DNA of the CDR3: TGTGCCAGCAGCGTAGACCTAGCGGATAACAATGAGCAGTTCTTC.

J is TRBJ1-6 and V is TRBV12-3 or TRBV12-4, with 8 bases lining up with TRBD1. V gave up 6 bases and J gave up 9 bases; unmatched junction bases: 10. This CDR3 is built from 15 residues. CDR3 DNA sequence: TGTGCCAGCAGCCGATCAGACAGGGGCTTTTCACCCCTCCACTTT. This codes for CASSRSDRGFSPLHF.

The chain recombines TRBV29-1 with TRBJ1-1; TRBD1 agrees at 7 bases. Germline CDR1 SQVTM, CDR2 ANQGSEA. With V trimmed by 7 bases and J by 1 base, 12 bases remained unmatched. This CDR3 spans 15 amino acids. The CDR3 here is CSGHRSRDRNTEAFF. DNA of the CDR3: TGCAGCGGCCACAGGTCCCGGGACAGGAACACTGAAGCTTTCTTT.

A few counts support this clonotype. The V call is TRBV6-1, the J call TRBJ1-4; D ambiguous. Trimming removed 1 base at V and 8 bases at J, with 5 bases between. The CDR3 extends over 12 amino acids. Germline lookup yields CDR1 MNHNS and CDR2 SASEGT. CDR3 in DNA: TGTGCCAGCAGTGAAGTGACCGAAAAACTGTTTTTT. Translated: CASSEVTEKLFF.

V usage is TRBV20-1 and J usage is TRBJ2-1; 9 bases map to TRBD2. The assigned J gene may be wrong: the sequence end matches TRBJ2-7 better. Germline V lookup: CDR1 DFQATT, CDR2 SNEGSKA (reference sequence). CDR3 length: 18 residues. The CDR3 nucleotides are TGCAGTGCTAGAGATGCGGGACTAGCCTCCCCCTCCTACAATGAGCAGTACTTC. Translated: CSARDAGLASPSYNEQYF.

This clonotype was detected a few times. The chain carries TRBV20-1 and TRBJ2-3, with 13 bases lining up with TRBD2. The germline V gene encodes CDR1 DFQATT and CDR2 SNEGSKA (reference sequence). This CDR3 contains 16 residues. The V gene end was trimmed by 6 bases and the J gene end by 0 bases; junction bases not matched to a gene: 6. CDR3 loop: CSALGLAGVSTDTQYF. CDR3 DNA: TGCAGTGCCCTCGGACTAGCGGGAGTTAGCACAGATACGCAGTATTTT.